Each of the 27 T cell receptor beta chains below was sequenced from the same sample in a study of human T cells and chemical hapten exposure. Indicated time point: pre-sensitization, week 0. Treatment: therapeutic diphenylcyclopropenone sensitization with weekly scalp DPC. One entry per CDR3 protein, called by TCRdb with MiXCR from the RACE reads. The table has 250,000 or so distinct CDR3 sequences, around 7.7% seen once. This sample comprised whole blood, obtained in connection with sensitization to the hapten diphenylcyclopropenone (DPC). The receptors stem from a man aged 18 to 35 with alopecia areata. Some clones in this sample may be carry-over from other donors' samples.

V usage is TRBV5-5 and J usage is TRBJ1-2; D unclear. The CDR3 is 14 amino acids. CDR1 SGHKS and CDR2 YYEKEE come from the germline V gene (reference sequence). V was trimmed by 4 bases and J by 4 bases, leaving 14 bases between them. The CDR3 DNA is TGTGCCAGCAGCCACCCATCGGACGGCTATGGCTACACCTTC. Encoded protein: CASSHPSDGYGYTF.

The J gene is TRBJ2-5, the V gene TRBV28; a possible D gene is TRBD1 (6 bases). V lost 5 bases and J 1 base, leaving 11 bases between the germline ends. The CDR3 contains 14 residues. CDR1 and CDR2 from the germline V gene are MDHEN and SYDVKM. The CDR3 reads CASSQQGSQETQYF. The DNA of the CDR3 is TGTGCCAGCAGTCAACAGGGTTCCCAAGAGACCCAGTACTTC.

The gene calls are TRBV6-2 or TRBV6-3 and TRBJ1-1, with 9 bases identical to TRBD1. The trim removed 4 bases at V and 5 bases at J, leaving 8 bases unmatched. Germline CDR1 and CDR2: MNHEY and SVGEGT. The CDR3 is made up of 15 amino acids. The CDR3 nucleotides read TGTGCCAGCAGTTTCTTGACAGGGGGAACGACTGAAGCTTTCTTT. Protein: CASSFLTGGTTEAFF.

This chain's CDR3 is CASSQDKGSQPQHF. The CDR3 coding sequence is TGTGCCAGCAGCCAAGATAAAGGGAGCCAGCCCCAGCATTTT. The chain recombines TRBV3-1 with TRBJ1-5; D gene ambiguous. Trimming took 0 bases from V and 7 from J, leaving 10 bases between them. There are 14 residues in the CDR3. The germline V gene has CDR1 LGHDT and CDR2 YNNKEL (reference sequence).

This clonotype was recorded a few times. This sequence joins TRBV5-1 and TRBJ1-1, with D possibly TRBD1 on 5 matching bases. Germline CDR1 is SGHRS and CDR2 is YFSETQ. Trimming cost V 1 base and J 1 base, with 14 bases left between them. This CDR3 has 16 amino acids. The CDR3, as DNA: TGCGCCAGCAGCTTGCCGGGGACCTCTCCGAACACTGAAGCTTTCTTT. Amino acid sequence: CASSLPGTSPNTEAFF.

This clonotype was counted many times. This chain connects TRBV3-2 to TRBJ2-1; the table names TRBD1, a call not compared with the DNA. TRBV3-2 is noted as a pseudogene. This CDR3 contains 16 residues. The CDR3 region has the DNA TGTGCCAGCAGCCAAGCGTACAGGGCGTTGTCAAATGAGCAGTTCTTC. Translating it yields CASSQAYRALSNEQFF.

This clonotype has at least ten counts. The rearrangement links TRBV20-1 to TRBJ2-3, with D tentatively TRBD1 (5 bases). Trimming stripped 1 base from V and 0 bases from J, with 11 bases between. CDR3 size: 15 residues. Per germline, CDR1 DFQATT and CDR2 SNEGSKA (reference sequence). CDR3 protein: CSARGPRASTDTQYF. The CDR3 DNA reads TGCAGTGCTAGAGGCCCCAGGGCTAGCACAGATACGCAGTATTTT.

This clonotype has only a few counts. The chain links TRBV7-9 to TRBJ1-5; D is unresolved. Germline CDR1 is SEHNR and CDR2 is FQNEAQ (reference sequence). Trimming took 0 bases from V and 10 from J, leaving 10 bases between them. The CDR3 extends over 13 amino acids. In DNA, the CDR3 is TGTGCCAGCAGCTTAGCAGACACCCTACCCCAGCATTTT. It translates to CASSLADTLPQHF.

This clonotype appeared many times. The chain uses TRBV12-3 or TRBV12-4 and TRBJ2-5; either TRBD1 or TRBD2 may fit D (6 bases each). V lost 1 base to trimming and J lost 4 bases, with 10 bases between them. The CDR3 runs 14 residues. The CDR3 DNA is TGTGCCAGCAGTTTAGAGGGGGGACCAGAGACCCAGTACTTC. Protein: CASSLEGGPETQYF.

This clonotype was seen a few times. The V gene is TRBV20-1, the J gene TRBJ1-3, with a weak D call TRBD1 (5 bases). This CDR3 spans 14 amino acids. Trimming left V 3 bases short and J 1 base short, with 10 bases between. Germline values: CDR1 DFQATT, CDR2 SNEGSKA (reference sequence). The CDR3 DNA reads TGCAGTGCTAGGGGGGTCATGTCTGGAAACACCATATATTTT. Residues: CSARGVMSGNTIYF.

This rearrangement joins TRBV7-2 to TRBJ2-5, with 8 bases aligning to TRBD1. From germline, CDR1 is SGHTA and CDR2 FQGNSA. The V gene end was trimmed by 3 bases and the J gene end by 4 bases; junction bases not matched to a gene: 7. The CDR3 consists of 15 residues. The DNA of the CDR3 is TGTGCCAGCAGCTTTAATCAGGGGGCGCGAGAGACCCAGTACTTC. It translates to CASSFNQGARETQYF.

CDR3 loop: CASSQRGLDSPLHF. In DNA form, the CDR3 reads TGCGCCAGCAGCCAAAGGGGACTTGATTCACCCCTCCACTTT. V gene TRBV4-3 combines with J gene TRBJ1-6, with D maybe TRBD1 (5 bases). The germline gives CDR1 LGHNA, CDR2 YSLEER. The V end was cut by 2 bases, the J end by 8 bases, with 10 bases between. The CDR3 has 14 residues.

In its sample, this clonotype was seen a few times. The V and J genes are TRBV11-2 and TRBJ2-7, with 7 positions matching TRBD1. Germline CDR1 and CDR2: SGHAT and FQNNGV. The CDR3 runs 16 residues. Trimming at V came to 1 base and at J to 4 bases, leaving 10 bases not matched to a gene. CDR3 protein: CASSLGGTDTIYEQYF. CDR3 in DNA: TGTGCCAGCAGCTTAGGAGGGACAGATACCATTTACGAGCAGTACTTC.

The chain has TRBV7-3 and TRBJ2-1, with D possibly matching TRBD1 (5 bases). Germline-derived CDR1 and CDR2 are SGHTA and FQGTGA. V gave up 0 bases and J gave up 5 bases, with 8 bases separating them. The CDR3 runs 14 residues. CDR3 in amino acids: CASSLTVGHNEQFF. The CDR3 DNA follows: TGTGCCAGCAGCTTAACCGTGGGGCACAATGAGCAGTTCTTC.

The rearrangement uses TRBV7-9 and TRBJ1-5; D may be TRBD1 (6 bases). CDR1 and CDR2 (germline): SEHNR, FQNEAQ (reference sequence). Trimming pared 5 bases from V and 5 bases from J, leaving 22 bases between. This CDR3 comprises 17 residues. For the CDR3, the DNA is TGTGCCAGCAGCCATAAAACAGGGATGGGGGGTGATCAGCCCCAGCATTTT. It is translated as CASSHKTGMGGDQPQHF.

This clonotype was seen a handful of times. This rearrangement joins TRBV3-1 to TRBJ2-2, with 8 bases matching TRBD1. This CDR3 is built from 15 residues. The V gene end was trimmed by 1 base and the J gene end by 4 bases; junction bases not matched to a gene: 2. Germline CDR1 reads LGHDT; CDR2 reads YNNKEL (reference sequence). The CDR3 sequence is CASSQATGVTGELFF. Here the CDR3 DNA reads TGTGCCAGCAGCCAAGCGACAGGGGTCACCGGGGAGCTGTTTTTT.

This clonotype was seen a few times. CDR3 region: CASSPSSGETGELFF. The CDR3 nucleotides are TGTGCCAGCAGCCCTTCTAGCGGGGAAACCGGGGAGCTGTTTTTT. The J gene is TRBJ2-2, the V gene TRBV6-4, with TRBD2 matching over 9 bases. V lost 6 bases, J lost 5 bases, and 7 bases stayed unmatched. Germline lookup yields CDR1 MRHNA and CDR2 SNTAGT. The CDR3 totals 15 residues.

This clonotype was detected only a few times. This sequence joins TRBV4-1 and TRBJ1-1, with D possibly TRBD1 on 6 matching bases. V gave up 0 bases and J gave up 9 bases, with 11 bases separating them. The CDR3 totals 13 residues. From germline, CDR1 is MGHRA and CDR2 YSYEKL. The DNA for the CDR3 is TGCGCCAGCAGCCAAGACAGGGGCGGAAAAGCTTTCTTT. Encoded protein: CASSQDRGGKAFF.

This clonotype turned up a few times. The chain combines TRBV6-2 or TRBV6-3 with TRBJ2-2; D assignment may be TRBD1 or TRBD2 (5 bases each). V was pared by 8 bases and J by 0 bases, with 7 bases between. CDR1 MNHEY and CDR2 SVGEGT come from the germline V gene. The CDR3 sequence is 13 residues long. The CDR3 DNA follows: TGTGCCAGCGGGGGAACGAACACCGGGGAGCTGTTTTTT. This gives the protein CASGGTNTGELFF.

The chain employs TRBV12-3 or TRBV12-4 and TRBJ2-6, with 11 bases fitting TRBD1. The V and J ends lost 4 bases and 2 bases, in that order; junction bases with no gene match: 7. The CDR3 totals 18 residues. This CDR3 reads CASSSRTGGLAGANVLTF. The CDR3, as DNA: TGTGCCAGCAGTTCGAGGACAGGGGGCTTAGCTGGGGCCAACGTCCTGACTTTC.

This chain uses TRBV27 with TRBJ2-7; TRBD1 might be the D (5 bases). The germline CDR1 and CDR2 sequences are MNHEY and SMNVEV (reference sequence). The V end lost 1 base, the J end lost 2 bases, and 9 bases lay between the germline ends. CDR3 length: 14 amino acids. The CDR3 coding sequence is TGTGCCAGCAGTTTATTGGGGCCGACCTACGAGCAGTACGTC. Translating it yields CASSLLGPTYEQYV.

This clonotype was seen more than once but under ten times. As DNA, the CDR3 is TGTGCCAGCAGTTACTCGAAACTAGCGGGGAACCAAGAGACCCAGTACTTC. This codes for CASSYSKLAGNQETQYF. The chain links TRBV6-2 or TRBV6-3 to TRBJ2-5, with TRBD2 identical over 10 bases. This CDR3 is 17 amino acids long. The ends lost 0 bases at V and 0 bases at J; junction bases unmatched: 4. The V gene's germline CDR1 is MNHEY and CDR2 SVGEGT.

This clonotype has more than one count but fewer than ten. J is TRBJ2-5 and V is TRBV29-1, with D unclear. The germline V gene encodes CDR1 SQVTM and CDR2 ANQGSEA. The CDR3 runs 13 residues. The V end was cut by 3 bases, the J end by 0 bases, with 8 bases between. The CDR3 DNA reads TGCAGCGTTGATTTGCCCAACCAAGAGACCCAGTACTTC. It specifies CSVDLPNQETQYF. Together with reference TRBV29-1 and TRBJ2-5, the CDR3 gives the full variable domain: SAVISQKPSRDICQRGTSLTIQCQVDSQVTMMFWYRQQPGQSLTLIATANQGSEATYESGFVIDKFPISRPNLTFSTLTVSNMSPEDSSIYLCSVDLPNQETQYFGPGTRLLVL.

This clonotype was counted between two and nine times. The DNA for the CDR3 is TGCAGTGCTTCCCTTAGCGGGGGGACACACACAGATACGCAGTATTTT. Protein sequence: CSASLSGGTHTDTQYF. The chain couples TRBV20-1 to TRBJ2-3, with TRBD2 identical over 10 bases. Germline-derived CDR1 and CDR2 are DFQATT and SNEGSKA (reference sequence). The CDR3 contains 16 residues. The V gene end was trimmed by 5 bases and the J gene end by 2 bases; junction bases not matched to a gene: 10.

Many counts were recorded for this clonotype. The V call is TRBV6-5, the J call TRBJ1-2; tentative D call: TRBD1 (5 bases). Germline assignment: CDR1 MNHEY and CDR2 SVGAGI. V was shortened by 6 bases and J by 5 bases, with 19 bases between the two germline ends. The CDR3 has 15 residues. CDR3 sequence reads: CASSPGDRGRYGYTF. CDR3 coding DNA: TGTGCCAGCAGCCCCGGGGACCGGGGACGGTATGGCTACACCTTC.

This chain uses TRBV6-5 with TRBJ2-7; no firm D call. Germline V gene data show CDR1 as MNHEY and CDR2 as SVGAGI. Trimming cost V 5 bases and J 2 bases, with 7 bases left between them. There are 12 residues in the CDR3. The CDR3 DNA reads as TGTGCCAGCAGTCTGAATACCTACGAGCAGTACTTC. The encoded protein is CASSLNTYEQYF.

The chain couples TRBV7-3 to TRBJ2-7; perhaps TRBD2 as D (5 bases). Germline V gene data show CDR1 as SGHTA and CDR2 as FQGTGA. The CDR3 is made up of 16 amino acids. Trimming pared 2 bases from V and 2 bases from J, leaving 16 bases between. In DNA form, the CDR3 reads TGTGCCAGCAGCTTAGCGGACTTTTTGGGCACCTACGAGCAGTACTTC. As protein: CASSLADFLGTYEQYF.